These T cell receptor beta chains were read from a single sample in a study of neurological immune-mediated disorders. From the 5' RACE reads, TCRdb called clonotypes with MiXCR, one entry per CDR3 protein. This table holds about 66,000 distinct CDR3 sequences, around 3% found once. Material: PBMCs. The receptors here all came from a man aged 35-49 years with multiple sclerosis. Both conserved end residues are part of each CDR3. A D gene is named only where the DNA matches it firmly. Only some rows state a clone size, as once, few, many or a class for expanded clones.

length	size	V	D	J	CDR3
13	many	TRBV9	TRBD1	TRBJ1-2	CASSLEGAGGYTF
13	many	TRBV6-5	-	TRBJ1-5	CASSYSISQPQHF
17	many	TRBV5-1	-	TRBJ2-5	CASSFDTGFEYQETQYF
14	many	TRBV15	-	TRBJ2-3	CATSRGISGDTQYF
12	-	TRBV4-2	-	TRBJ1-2	CDSSKGSYGYTF
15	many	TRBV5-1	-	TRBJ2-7	CASSSMGVGRNEQYF
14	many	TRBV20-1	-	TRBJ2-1	CSVREDGLGNEQFF
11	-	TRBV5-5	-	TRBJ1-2	CASSLTAASTF
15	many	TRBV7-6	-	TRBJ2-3	CASSPRAQTTDTQYF
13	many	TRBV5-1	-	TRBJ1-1	CASSTSRNTEAFF
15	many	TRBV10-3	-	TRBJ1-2	CAISEEGRAIYGYTF
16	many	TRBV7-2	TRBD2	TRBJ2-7	CASSLGGAGPPYEQYF
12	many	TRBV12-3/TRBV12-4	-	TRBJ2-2	CASSLLAGELFF
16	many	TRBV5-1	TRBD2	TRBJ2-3	CASSLAGGPVLDTQYF
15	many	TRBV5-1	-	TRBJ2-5	CASSLEQGIRWTQYF
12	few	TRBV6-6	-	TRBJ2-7	CATSSQDYEQYF
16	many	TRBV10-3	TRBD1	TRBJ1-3	CAIRTGGGESGNTIYF
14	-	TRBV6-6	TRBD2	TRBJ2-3	CASKAAGLADTQYF
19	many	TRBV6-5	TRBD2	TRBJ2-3	CASSFPPGTSGGAADTQYF
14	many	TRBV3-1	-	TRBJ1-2	CASSPTVGEGGYTF
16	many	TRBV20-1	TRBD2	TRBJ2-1	CSATRPGLARGNEQFF
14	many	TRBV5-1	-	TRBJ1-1	CASSHTGMNTEAFF
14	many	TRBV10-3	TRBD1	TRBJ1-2	CAIMGTGPFYGYTF
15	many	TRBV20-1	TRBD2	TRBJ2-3	CSARAQRGSTDTQYF
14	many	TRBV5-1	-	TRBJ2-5	CASSKTGEGETQYF
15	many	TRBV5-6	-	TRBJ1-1	CASSPQGVRVTEAFF
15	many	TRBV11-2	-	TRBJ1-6	CASSQTAGYNSPLHF
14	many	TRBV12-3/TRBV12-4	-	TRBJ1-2	CASSFGPTNHGYTF
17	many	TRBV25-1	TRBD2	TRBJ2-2	CASSEERLAGVAGELFF
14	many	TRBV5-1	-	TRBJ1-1	CASRTGTVRTEAFF
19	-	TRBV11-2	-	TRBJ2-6	CASSSPRTLPSAGANVLTF
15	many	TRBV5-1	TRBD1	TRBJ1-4	CASSLQGATNEKLFF
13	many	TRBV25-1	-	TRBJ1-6	CASRILGDSPLHF
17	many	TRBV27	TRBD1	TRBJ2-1	CASSYRDRGRAYNEQFF
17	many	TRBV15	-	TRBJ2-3	CATSRDLGTPQTDTQYF
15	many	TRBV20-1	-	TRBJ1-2	CSARDQRPPRYGYTF
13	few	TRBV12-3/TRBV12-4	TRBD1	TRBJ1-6	CASSLQGRSTLNF
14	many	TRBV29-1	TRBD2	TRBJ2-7	CSVDTTGTRNEQYF
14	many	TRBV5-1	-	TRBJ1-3	CASSSQLSGNTIYF
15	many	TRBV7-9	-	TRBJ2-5	CASSLNSYLQETQYF
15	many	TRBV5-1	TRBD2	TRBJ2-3	CASSLGLAGTDTQYF
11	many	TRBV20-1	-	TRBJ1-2	CSAGAGYGYTF
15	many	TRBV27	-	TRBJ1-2	CASSLGGPGIAGYTF
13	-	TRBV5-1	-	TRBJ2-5	CASSLPSSETQYF
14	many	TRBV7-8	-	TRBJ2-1	CASSLEGVAYEQFF
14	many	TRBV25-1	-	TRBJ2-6	CASSGGAGANVLTF
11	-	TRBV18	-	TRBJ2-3	CASSERDTQYF
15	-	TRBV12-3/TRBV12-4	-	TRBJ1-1	CASSRTGNGWAEAFF
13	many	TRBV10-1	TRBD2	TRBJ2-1	CASSAGGNNEQFF
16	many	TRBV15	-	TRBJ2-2	CATSREVSDRARELFF